This T cell receptor beta chain emerged from a study of T cells in localized non-small cell lung cancer. Overall study results and limits: Across samples, adjacent lung featured a median around 56 of the top 100 tumor clones.

This table comes from immunoSEQ multiplex PCR, and its TCRdb copy is limited to in-frame clones, with some not included. This table holds about 41,000 clones, 65% to 90% found once. Germline lookup yields CDR1 MNHEY and CDR2 SMNVEV (reference sequence). V was pared by 7 bases and J by 1 base, with 3 bases of the junction left unmatched. This CDR3 spans 14 amino acids. On this clone itself: Its specificity is not known.

The sample consisted of PBMCs, taken before any cancer treatment. The sequence derives from a man aged 40 to 70 with stage II lung adenocarcinoma. The chain links TRBV27 to TRBJ2-1; 8 nucleotides line up with TRBD2. The CDR3 region is CASTIAGSYNEQFF. The CDR3 nucleotides are TGTGCCAGCACTATAGCGGGGTCCTACAATGAGCAGTTCTTC.